Below, 21 T cell receptor beta chains from the same sample are listed, as sequenced in a study of T cell changes during pregnancy in multiple sclerosis. The assay was immunoSEQ multiplex PCR, and TCRdb's table has in-frame clones only and misses some. The sample shows nearly 110,000 clones, more than 80% of them seen only once. The sample in question was peripheral blood, obtained before pregnancy. All receptors derive from a female donor with multiple sclerosis, enrolled in a pregnancy study.

This chain uses TRBV29-1 with TRBJ1-2; D is uncertain. CDR3 length: 11 residues. V lost 4 bases, J lost 4 bases, and 7 bases lay in between. CDR1 is SQVTM and CDR2 is ANQGSEA in the germline V gene. CDR3 sequence: CSVATAYGYTF. The DNA of the CDR3 is TGCAGCGTTGCCACAGCCTATGGCTACACCTTC.

The chain combines TRBV9 with TRBJ2-3; tentatively, D is TRBD2 (5 bases). This CDR3 comprises 13 residues. V was cut by 4 bases and J by 4 bases, with 10 bases left in between. CDR1 is SGDLS, CDR2 YYNGEE, per germline. As DNA, the CDR3 is TGTGCCAGCAGCCCCCCCGGGGCAGATACGCAGTATTTT. Translated: CASSPPGADTQYF.

The chain uses TRBV11-2 and TRBJ2-5, with 7 bases lining up with TRBD1. With V trimmed by 2 bases and J by 1 base, 1 base remained unmatched. Germline V lookup: CDR1 SGHAT, CDR2 FQNNGV. CDR3 size: 14 residues. DNA of the CDR3: TGTGCCAGCAGCTTACAGGGGGTCCAAGAGACCCAGTACTTC. As protein: CASSLQGVQETQYF.

This clone was picked up one time. The chain joins TRBV7-2 to TRBJ2-1; 13 bases agree with TRBD2. The V segment lost 1 base and the J segment 6 bases; nucleotides outside the gene matches: 0. The germline V gene has CDR1 SGHTA and CDR2 FQGNSA. This CDR3 contains 15 residues. The CDR3 is CASSLGLAGGNEQFF. The CDR3 coding sequence is TGTGCCAGCAGCTTAGGACTAGCGGGGGGCAATGAGCAGTTCTTC.

Ten or more counts support this clone. The rearrangement joins TRBV6-1 to TRBJ1-5, with 11 bases matching TRBD1. Germline-derived CDR1 and CDR2 are MNHNS and SASEGT. V dropped 5 bases and J dropped 5; count of bases not matched to a gene: 2. CDR3 size: 14 residues. CDR3 loop: CASSWTGGDQPQHF. The CDR3 coding sequence is TGTGCCAGCAGTTGGACAGGGGGCGATCAGCCCCAGCATTTT.

The V and J genes are TRBV6-4 and TRBJ2-2; 7 bases match TRBD1. With 5 bases clipped from V and 1 base from J, the junction kept 4 bases outside the gene matches. Germline CDR1 MRHNA, CDR2 SNTAGT. This CDR3 comprises 15 residues. CDR3 sequence (DNA): TGTGCCAGCAGTCCTGGGACAGTGAACACCGGGGAGCTGTTTTTT. Amino acid sequence: CASSPGTVNTGELFF.

V gene TRBV7-9 combines with J gene TRBJ1-5; D may be TRBD1 (6 bases). Germline CDR1 reads SEHNR; CDR2 reads FQNEAQ (reference sequence). This CDR3 is 16 amino acids long. V lost 1 base and J 7 bases, leaving 17 bases between the germline ends. This CDR3 reads CASSLGGPGVEQPQHF. DNA of the CDR3: TGTGCCAGCAGCTTAGGGGGGCCAGGGGTGGAACAGCCCCAGCATTTT. Full variable domain (missing parts from reference TRBV7-9 and TRBJ1-5): DTGVSQNPRHKITKRGQNVTFRCDPISEHNRLYWYRQTLGQGPEFLTYFQNEAQLEKSRLLSDRFSAERPKGSFSTLEIQRTEQGDSAMYLCASSLGGPGVEQPQHFGDGTRLSIL.

This chain uses TRBV5-1 with TRBJ2-1, with 7 nucleotides matching TRBD2. Germline V gene sequence: CDR1 SGHRS, CDR2 YFSETQ. The CDR3 sequence is 15 residues long. The V segment lost 1 base and the J segment 4 bases; nucleotides outside the gene matches: 5. The DNA of the CDR3 is TGCGCCAGCAGCTTGAGGACTAGTACTTACAATGAGCAGTTCTTC. Its translation: CASSLRTSTYNEQFF. The full variable domain, in which reference TRBV5-1 and TRBJ2-1 provide the parts outside the CDR3, is KAGVTQTPRYLIKTRGQQVTLSCSPISGHRSVSWYQQTPGQGLQFLFEYFSETQRNKGNFPGRFSGRQFSNSRSEMNVSTLELGDSALYLCASSLRTSTYNEQFFGPGTRLTVL.

The chain is built from TRBV2 and TRBJ2-3; 14 positions agree with TRBD2. The CDR3 is made up of 16 amino acids. V lost 6 bases to trimming and J lost 6 bases; unmatched junction nucleotides: 8. The germline CDR1 and CDR2 sequences are SNHLY and FYNNEI. The CDR3 is CASRETSGGAGDTQYF. As DNA, the CDR3 is TGTGCCAGCAGGGAGACTAGCGGGGGGGCGGGGGATACGCAGTATTTT.

The chain has TRBV25-1 and TRBJ2-5; 10 nucleotides line up with TRBD2. Germline trimming cut 4 bases from V and 6 bases from J; bases unmatched to any gene: 11. The germline CDR1 and CDR2 sequences are MGHDK and SYGVNS. The CDR3 spans 16 residues. Here the CDR3 DNA reads TGTGCCAGCAGTGGGGAAGCGGGAGGGCTTGGGAAGACCCAGTACTTC. It encodes CASSGEAGGLGKTQYF.

The chain combines TRBV6-5 with TRBJ1-6, with D maybe TRBD1 (6 bases). Germline V gene data show CDR1 as MNHEY and CDR2 as SVGAGI. The ends were cut back, 2 bases at V and 7 bases at J, with 15 bases in the middle. The CDR3 length is 16 residues. The CDR3 reads CASSYDRTDLNSPLHF. The DNA of the CDR3 is TGTGCCAGCAGTTACGATAGGACAGACTTAAATTCACCCCTCCACTTT.

The chain recombines TRBV5-1 with TRBJ1-4; D may be TRBD1 (6 bases). The CDR3 runs 15 residues. CDR1 and CDR2 from the germline V gene are SGHRS and YFSETQ. Trimming took off 4 bases at V and 7 bases at J, with 17 bases between the two ends. The CDR3 is CASSHIGQLGEKLFF. CDR3 sequence (DNA): TGCGCCAGCAGCCACATAGGACAGCTAGGTGAAAAACTGTTTTTT. Full variable domain (outside the CDR3, taken from reference TRBV5-1 and TRBJ1-4): KAGVTQTPRYLIKTRGQQVTLSCSPISGHRSVSWYQQTPGQGLQFLFEYFSETQRNKGNFPGRFSGRQFSNSRSEMNVSTLELGDSALYLCASSHIGQLGEKLFFGSGTQLSVL.

In this sample, this clone turned up once. The chain uses TRBV6-1 and TRBJ2-7, with D unclear. This CDR3 is built from 14 residues. Germline V lookup: CDR1 MNHNS, CDR2 SASEGT. The V and J ends lost 0 bases and 5 bases respectively, with 11 bases between them. CDR3 in amino acids: CASSEALVLDEQYF. Written as DNA, the CDR3 is TGTGCCAGCAGTGAAGCATTAGTTTTAGACGAGCAGTACTTC.

The rearrangement links TRBV5-1 to TRBJ2-4; TRBD1 aligns across 9 bases. There are 15 residues in the CDR3. V trimming: 4 bases; J trimming: 5 bases; junction bases outside the gene matches: 7. The germline V gene has CDR1 SGHRS and CDR2 YFSETQ. The CDR3 DNA reads as TGCGCCAGCAGCCGCACAGGGGGCAGCCAAAACATTCAGTACTTC. Amino acids: CASSRTGGSQNIQYF.

The chain recombines TRBV5-6 with TRBJ2-1, with D perhaps TRBD1 (5 bases). The CDR3 runs to 13 residues. V was trimmed by 4 bases and J by 4 bases, leaving 9 bases between them. The germline gives CDR1 SGHDT, CDR2 YYEEEE. CDR3 residues: CASSLSGYNEQFF. CDR3 coding DNA: TGTGCCAGCAGCCTCTCAGGGTACAATGAGCAGTTCTTC.

The V and J genes are TRBV7-9 and TRBJ2-5; 10 nucleotides align to TRBD2. The CDR3 is made up of 17 amino acids. The junction had 11 bases not matched to a gene; V was cut back by 5 bases and J by 2 bases. Germline V gene sequence: CDR1 SEHNR, CDR2 FQNEAQ (reference sequence). CDR3 nucleotides: TGTGCCAGCAGCCGTGTAGCGGGAGGAAAGGGACAAGAGACCCAGTACTTC. It encodes CASSRVAGGKGQETQYF.

The rearrangement links TRBV19 to TRBJ1-2, with 8 bases aligning to TRBD1. The CDR3 totals 14 residues. V was pared by 7 bases and J by 2 bases, with 6 bases of the junction left unmatched. The germline gives CDR1 LNHDA, CDR2 SQIVND (reference sequence). The CDR3 nucleotides are TGTGCCAGTAACGCGGACAGGGCAAACTATGGCTACACCTTC. Amino acid sequence: CASNADRANYGYTF.

The chain is built from TRBV27 and TRBJ2-5, with 8 positions matching TRBD2. Germline CDR1 and CDR2: MNHEY and SMNVEV (reference sequence). The CDR3 has 13 amino acids. J lost 5 bases, V lost 4 bases, and 3 bases had no gene match. DNA for the CDR3: TGTGCCAGCAGTTACGGGGGGGAGGAGACCCAGTACTTC. Amino acids: CASSYGGEETQYF.

The CDR3 sequence: CASSYGLAGAGETQYF. DNA for the CDR3: TGTGCCAGCAGTTACGGGCTAGCGGGAGCGGGAGAGACCCAGTACTTC. This chain connects TRBV6-5 to TRBJ2-5, with 10 bases identical to TRBD2. CDR3 length: 16 amino acids. V lost 2 bases and J lost 4; bases outside the gene matches: 7. Germline assignment: CDR1 MNHEY and CDR2 SVGAGI.

The chain combines TRBV2 with TRBJ1-3; D is ambiguous. Trimming cost V 7 bases and J 4 bases, with 11 bases left between them. The germline V gene has CDR1 SNHLY and CDR2 FYNNEI. CDR3 length: 13 amino acids. CDR3 residues: CASKSQRGNTIYF. The DNA of the CDR3 is TGTGCCAGCAAGTCGCAGCGAGGAAACACCATATATTTT.

This chain connects TRBV5-4 to TRBJ1-1; D is uncertain. V was cut by 0 bases and J by 2 bases, with 8 bases left in between. Germline V gives CDR1 SGHNT, CDR2 YYREEE (reference sequence). CDR3 size: 14 residues. CDR3 residues: CASSLDSGNTEAFF. The CDR3 region has the DNA TGTGCCAGCAGCTTGGATTCCGGTAACACTGAAGCTTTCTTT. The whole variable domain, remainder taken from reference TRBV5-4 and TRBJ1-1, is ETGVTQSPTHLIKTRGQQVTLRCSSQSGHNTVSWYQQALGQGPQFIFQYYREEENGRGNFPPRFSGLQFPNYSSELNVNALELDDSALYLCASSLDSGNTEAFFGQGTRLTVV.